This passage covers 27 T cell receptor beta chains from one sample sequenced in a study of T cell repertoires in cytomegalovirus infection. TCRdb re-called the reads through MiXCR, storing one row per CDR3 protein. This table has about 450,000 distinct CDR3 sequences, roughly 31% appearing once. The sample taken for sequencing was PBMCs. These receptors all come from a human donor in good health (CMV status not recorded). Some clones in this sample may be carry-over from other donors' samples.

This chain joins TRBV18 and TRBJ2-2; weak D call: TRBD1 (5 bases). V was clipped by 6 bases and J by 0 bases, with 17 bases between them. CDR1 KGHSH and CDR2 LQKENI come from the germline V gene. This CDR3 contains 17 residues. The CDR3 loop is CASSTAQGDTNTGELFF. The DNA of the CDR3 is TGTGCCAGCTCCACAGCACAAGGGGATACGAACACCGGGGAGCTGTTTTTT. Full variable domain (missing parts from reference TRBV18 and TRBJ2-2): NAGVMQNPRHLVRRRGQEARLRCSPMKGHSHVYWYRQLPEEGLKFMVYLQKENIIDESGMPKERFSAEFPKEGPSILRIQQVVRGDSAAYFCASSTAQGDTNTGELFFGEGSRLTVL.

The CDR3 loop is CASSRMGQGIAKNIQYF. CDR3 coding DNA: TGTGCCAGCAGTAGAATGGGACAGGGAATAGCCAAAAACATTCAGTACTTC. This chain connects TRBV12-3 or TRBV12-4 to TRBJ2-4, with 9 nucleotides matching TRBD1. There are 17 residues in the CDR3. V gave up 5 bases and J gave up 0 bases; unmatched junction bases: 8.

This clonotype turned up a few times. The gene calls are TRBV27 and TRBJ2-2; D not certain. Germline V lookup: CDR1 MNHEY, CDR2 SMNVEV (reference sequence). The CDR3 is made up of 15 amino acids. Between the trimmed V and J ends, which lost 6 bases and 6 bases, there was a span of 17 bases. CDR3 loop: CASREQGKVAGELFF. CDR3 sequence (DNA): TGTGCCAGCAGGGAACAAGGGAAGGTTGCCGGGGAGCTGTTTTTT.

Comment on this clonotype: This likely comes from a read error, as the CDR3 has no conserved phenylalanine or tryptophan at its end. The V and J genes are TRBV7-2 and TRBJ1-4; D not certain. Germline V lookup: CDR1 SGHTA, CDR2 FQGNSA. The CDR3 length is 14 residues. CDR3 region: CASWVFATNGKLFC. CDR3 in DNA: TGTGCCAGCTGGGTTTTCGCAACTAATGGAAAACTGTTTTGT.

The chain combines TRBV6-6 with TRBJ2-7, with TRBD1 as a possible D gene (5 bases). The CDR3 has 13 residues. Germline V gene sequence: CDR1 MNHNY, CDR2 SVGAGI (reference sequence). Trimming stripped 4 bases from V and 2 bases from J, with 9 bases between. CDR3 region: CASSFMTAYEQYF. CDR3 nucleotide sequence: TGTGCCAGCAGTTTCATGACAGCCTACGAGCAGTACTTC.

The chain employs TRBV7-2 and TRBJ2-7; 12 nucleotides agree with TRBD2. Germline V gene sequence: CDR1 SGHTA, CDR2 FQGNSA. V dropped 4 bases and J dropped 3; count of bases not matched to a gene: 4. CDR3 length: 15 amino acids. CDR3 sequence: CASSYRLAGDYEQYF. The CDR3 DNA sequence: TGTGCCAGCAGCTACCGACTAGCGGGGGACTACGAGCAGTACTTC.

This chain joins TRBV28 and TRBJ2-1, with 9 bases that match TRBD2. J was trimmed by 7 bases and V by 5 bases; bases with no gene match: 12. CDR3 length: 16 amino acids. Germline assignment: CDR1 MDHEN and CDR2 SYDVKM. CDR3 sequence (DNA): TGTGCCAGCAGTGCCTCCTTGGGCGGGGGGGTTAATGAGCAGTTCTTC. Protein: CASSASLGGGVNEQFF.

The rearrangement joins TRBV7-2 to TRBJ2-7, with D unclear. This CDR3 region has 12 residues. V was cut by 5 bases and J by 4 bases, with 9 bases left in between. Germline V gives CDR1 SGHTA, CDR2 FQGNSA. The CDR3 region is CASSPPLYEQYF. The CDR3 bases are TGTGCCAGCAGCCCTCCTTTGTACGAGCAGTACTTC.

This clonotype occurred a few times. The CDR3 bases are TGTGCCAGCAGCCCTGACAGGCCCACATCTGGAAACACCATATATTTT. This gives the protein CASSPDRPTSGNTIYF. The rearrangement joins TRBV6-1 to TRBJ1-3; possibly TRBD1 for D (6 bases). Deletions cut 6 bases from V and 1 base from J, with 16 bases between. The CDR3 spans 16 residues. Germline CDR1 and CDR2: MNHNS and SASEGT.

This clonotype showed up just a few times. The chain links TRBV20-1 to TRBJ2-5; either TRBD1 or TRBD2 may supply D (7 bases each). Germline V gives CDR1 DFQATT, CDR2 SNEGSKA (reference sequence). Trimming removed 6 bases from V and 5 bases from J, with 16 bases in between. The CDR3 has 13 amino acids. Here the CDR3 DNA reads TGCAGTGCCCAGGGAGGGGGCGGGGAGACCCAGTACTTC. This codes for CSAQGGGGETQYF.

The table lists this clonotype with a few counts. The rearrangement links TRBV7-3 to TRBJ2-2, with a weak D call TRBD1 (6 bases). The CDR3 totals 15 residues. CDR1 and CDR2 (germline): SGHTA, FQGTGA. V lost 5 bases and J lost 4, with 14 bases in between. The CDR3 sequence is CASSPPDRGTGELFF. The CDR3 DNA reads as TGTGCCAGCAGCCCACCGGACAGAGGCACCGGGGAGCTGTTTTTT.

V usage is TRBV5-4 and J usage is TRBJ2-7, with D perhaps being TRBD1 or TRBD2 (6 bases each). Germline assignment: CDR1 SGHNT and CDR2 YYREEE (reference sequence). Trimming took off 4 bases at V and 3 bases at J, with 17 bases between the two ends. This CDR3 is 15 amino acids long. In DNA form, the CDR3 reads TGTGCCAGCAGCGTTGGGGGGCAGGGTTTCTACGAGCAGTACTTC. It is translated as CASSVGGQGFYEQYF.

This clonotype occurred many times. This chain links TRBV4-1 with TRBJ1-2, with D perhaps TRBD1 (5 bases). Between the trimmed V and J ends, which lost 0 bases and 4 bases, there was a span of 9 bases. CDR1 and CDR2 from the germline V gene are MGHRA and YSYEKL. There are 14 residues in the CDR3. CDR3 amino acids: CASSQETVLYGYTF. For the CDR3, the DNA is TGCGCCAGCAGCCAAGAGACAGTCCTCTATGGCTACACCTTC.

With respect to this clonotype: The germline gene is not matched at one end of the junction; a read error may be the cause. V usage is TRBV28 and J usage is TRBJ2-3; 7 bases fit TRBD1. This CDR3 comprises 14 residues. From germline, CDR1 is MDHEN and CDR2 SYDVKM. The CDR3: CASGLDRVTDTQYF. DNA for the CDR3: TGTGCCAGCGGTTTAGACAGGGTAACAGATACGCAGTATTTT.

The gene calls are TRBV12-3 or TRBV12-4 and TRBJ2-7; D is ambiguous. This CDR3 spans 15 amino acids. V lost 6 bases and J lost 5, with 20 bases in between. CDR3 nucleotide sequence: TGTGCCAGCAGCTCAAACGCCGTGAAAACCCACGAGCAGTACTTC. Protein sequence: CASSSNAVKTHEQYF.

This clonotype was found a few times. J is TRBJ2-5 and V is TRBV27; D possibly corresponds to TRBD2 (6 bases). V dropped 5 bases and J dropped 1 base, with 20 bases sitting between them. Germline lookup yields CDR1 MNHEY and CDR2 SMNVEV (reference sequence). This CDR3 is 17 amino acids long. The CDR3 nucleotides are TGTGCCAGCAGTCCGAGGTGGGCGGGACTGAGCCAAGAGACCCAGTACTTC. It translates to CASSPRWAGLSQETQYF.

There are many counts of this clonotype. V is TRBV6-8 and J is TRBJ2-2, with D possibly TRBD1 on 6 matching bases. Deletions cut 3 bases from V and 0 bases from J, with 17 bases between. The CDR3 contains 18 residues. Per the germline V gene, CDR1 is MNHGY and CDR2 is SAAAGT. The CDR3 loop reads CASSYFQPDSSNTGELFF. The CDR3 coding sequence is TGTGCCAGCAGTTATTTTCAACCGGACAGTTCGAACACCGGGGAGCTGTTTTTT.

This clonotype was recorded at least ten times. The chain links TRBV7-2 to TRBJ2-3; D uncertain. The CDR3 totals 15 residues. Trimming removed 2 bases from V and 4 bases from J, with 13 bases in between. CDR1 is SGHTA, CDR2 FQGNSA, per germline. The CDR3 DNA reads TGTGCCAGCAGCTTATCAGGCGGAGCACCAGATACGCAGTATTTT. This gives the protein CASSLSGGAPDTQYF.

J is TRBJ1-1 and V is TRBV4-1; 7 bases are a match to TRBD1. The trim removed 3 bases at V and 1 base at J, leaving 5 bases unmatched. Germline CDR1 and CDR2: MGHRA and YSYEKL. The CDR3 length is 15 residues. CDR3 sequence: CASSHAGTENTEAFF. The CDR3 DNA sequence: TGCGCCAGCAGCCATGCCGGGACAGAGAACACTGAAGCTTTCTTT.

The CDR3 here is CAISGDGREKLFF. The DNA for the CDR3 is TGTGCCATCAGTGGGGACGGTCGAGAAAAACTGTTTTTT. V is TRBV10-3 and J is TRBJ1-4; TRBD1 might be the D (5 bases). Trimming pared 4 bases from V and 8 bases from J, leaving 11 bases between. The CDR3 loop spans 13 amino acids. Germline CDR1 is ENHRY and CDR2 is SYGVKD.

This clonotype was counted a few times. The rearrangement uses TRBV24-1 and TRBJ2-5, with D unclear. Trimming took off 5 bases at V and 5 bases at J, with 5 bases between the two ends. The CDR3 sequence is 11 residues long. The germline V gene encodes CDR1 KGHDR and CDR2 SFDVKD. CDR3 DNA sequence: TGTGCCACCAGTGCGGCGGAGACCCAGTACTTC. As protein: CATSAAETQYF.

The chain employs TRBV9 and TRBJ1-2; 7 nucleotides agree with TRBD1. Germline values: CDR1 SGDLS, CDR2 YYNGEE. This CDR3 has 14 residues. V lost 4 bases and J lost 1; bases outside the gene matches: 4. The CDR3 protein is CASSNRQGNYGYTF. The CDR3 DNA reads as TGTGCCAGCAGCAACCGACAGGGTAACTATGGCTACACCTTC.

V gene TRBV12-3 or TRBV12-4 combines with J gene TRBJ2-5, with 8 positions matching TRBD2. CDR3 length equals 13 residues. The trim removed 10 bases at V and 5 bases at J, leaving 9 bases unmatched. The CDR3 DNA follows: TGTGCCACGTCCTTAGCGGGGACGGAGACCCAGTACTTC. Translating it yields CATSLAGTETQYF.

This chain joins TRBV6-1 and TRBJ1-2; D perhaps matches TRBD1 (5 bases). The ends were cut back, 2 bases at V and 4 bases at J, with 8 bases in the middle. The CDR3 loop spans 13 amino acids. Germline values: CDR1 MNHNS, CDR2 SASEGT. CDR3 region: CASSEQGIYGYTF. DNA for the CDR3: TGTGCCAGCAGTGAACAGGGAATCTATGGCTACACCTTC.

CDR3 region: CAGGGGPYNEQFF. CDR3 nucleotides: TGTGCCGGGGGTGGGGGTCCATACAATGAGCAGTTCTTC. This rearrangement joins TRBV7-8 to TRBJ2-1; D tentatively reads TRBD1 or TRBD2 (5 bases each). The V and J ends lost 11 bases and 4 bases respectively, with 15 bases between them. CDR1 is SGHVS and CDR2 is FQNEAQ in the germline V gene. This CDR3 contains 13 residues.

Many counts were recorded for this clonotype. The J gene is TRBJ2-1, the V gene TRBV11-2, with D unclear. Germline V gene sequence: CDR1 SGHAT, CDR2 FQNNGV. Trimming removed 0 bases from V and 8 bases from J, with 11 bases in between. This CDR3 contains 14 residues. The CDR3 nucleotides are TGTGCCAGCAGCTTAGAGGGCAGATGGGATGAGCAGTTCTTC. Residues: CASSLEGRWDEQFF.

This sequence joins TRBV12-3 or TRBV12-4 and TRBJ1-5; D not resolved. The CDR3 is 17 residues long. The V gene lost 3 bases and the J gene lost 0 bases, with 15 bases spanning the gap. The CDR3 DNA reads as TGTGCCAGCAGTTTGGCCAGTGGTGCGAATAGCAATCAGCCCCAGCATTTT. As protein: CASSLASGANSNQPQHF.